The clone carrying this TCR beta chain was observed a single time. The antigen remains undetermined. It was with random hexamers that roughly 0.5 to 1 ug RNA was reverse transcribed. By means of immunoSEQ multiplex PCR, TCR beta CDR3 spanning 54 Vbeta and 13 Jbeta underwent amplification. One entry per CDR3 protein results from TCRdb running MiXCR on the immunoSEQ multiplex PCR reads. Of under 150,000 distinct CDR3 sequences in the sample, around 91% were seen once. The CDR3 length is 14 residues. Germline V gene lookup returns CDR1 MNHEY and CDR2 SVGAGI. The germline V and J ends were trimmed by 0 bases and 1 base, with 4 bases remaining between them. Sequencing of TCR beta, carried out with a high-throughput approach, was applied to CD8+ and CD4+ T cells from the blood. Purification of the CD8+ and CD4+ T cells relied on negative isolation, and TEMRA cells underwent FACS enrichment. This specimen belongs to a study of CD8 T cells in Susac syndrome. Whole-study results and caveats: The study's TCR sequencing and HLA analysis drew on a certain number of individuals. That number was acknowledged as relatively small.

The V call is TRBV6-5, the J call TRBJ1-3; D gene uncertain. The receptor was isolated from a human donor with multiple sclerosis. Sequencing was done on a sample of CD8+ T cells from PBMCs. DNA of the CDR3: TGTGCCAGCAGTTACTCGACTTCTGGAAACACCATATATTTT. This codes for CASSYSTSGNTIYF.